This entry lists 10 T cell receptor beta chains sequenced from one sample in a study of cytomegalovirus exposure and HLA in healthy donors. The PCR ran on 60 Vbeta and 13 Jbeta primers. Assay: immunoSEQ multiplex PCR; the TCRdb copy retains only in-frame clones and omits some. The sample has some 200,000 clones; roughly 87% are singletons. The source material was PBMCs. These receptors were obtained from a man aged 50-59 years in good health and CMV-seronegative.

The chain couples TRBV11-1 to TRBJ1-5; TRBD1 matches at 7 bases. V dropped 5 bases and J dropped 3; count of bases not matched to a gene: 4. In germline, CDR1 is SGHAT, CDR2 FQDESV (reference sequence). This CDR3 is 14 amino acids long. The CDR3 spells CASSRDSVNQPQHF. CDR3 bases: TGTGCCAGCAGCCGGGACAGCGTCAATCAGCCCCAGCATTTT.

The chain joins TRBV5-1 to TRBJ2-1, with 7 bases fitting TRBD2. CDR1 is SGHRS, CDR2 YFSETQ, per germline. Trimming removed 4 bases from V and 7 bases from J; junction bases left unmatched: 11. CDR3 length: 15 residues. As DNA, the CDR3 is TGCGCCAGCAGCCCTCTGGCGCGGGAGTTTAATGAGCAGTTCTTC. Protein product: CASSPLAREFNEQFF. The full variable domain, rest sourced from reference TRBV5-1 and TRBJ2-1, is KAGVTQTPRYLIKTRGQQVTLSCSPISGHRSVSWYQQTPGQGLQFLFEYFSETQRNKGNFPGRFSGRQFSNSRSEMNVSTLELGDSALYLCASSPLAREFNEQFFGPGTRLTVL.

This sequence joins TRBV27 and TRBJ1-6, with a weak D call TRBD1 (5 bases). Germline CDR1 reads MNHEY; CDR2 reads SMNVEV (reference sequence). The V gene lost 6 bases and the J gene lost 6 bases, with 18 bases spanning the gap. The CDR3 spans 16 residues. The CDR3 here is CASSPEGRGANSPLHF. The DNA of the CDR3 is TGTGCCAGCAGCCCGGAGGGGCGAGGGGCTAATTCACCCCTCCACTTT.

This clone occurred a few times. The CDR3 DNA is TGTGCCAGCAGCCGGGACCAAGAGACCCAGTACTTC. It yields the protein CASSRDQETQYF. This chain connects TRBV11-1 to TRBJ2-5; D not certain. This CDR3 is built from 12 residues. The V end lost 5 bases, the J end lost 0 bases, and 4 bases lay between the germline ends. Per the germline V gene, CDR1 is SGHAT and CDR2 is FQDESV (reference sequence).

CDR3 residues: CASSLQAPRGTDTQYF. The CDR3 DNA reads as TGTGCCAGCAGCTTGCAGGCACCGCGGGGCACAGATACGCAGTATTTT. The V call is TRBV5-4, the J call TRBJ2-3, with D possibly being TRBD2 (5 bases). Germline assignment: CDR1 SGHNT and CDR2 YYREEE (reference sequence). Trimming pared 1 base from V and 1 base from J, leaving 13 bases between. The CDR3 runs 16 residues.

The chain is built from TRBV30 and TRBJ2-7; unclear D gene. The germline gives CDR1 GTSNPN, CDR2 SVGIG (reference sequence). There are 12 residues in the CDR3. Trimming stripped 3 bases from V and 0 bases from J, with 6 bases between. The CDR3 here is CAWSLSSYEQYF. CDR3 nucleotides: TGTGCCTGGAGCCTAAGCTCCTACGAGCAGTACTTC.

This chain connects TRBV5-1 to TRBJ1-5; D unresolved. Germline V lookup: CDR1 SGHRS, CDR2 YFSETQ. The CDR3 runs 14 residues. The V and J ends lost 2 bases and 0 bases respectively, with 6 bases between them. The CDR3 sequence is CASSFGGSNQPQHF. The DNA for the CDR3 is TGCGCCAGCAGCTTCGGAGGTAGCAATCAGCCCCAGCATTTT. The complete variable domain, with remaining parts taken from reference TRBV5-1 and TRBJ1-5, reads KAGVTQTPRYLIKTRGQQVTLSCSPISGHRSVSWYQQTPGQGLQFLFEYFSETQRNKGNFPGRFSGRQFSNSRSEMNVSTLELGDSALYLCASSFGGSNQPQHFGDGTRLSIL.

This clone has a single count. This chain uses TRBV12-5 with TRBJ2-7; a weak D match, TRBD1 (6 bases). The CDR3 contains 14 residues. With 5 bases removed from V and 3 bases from J, the gap between germline ends came to 14 bases. Germline V gene lookup returns CDR1 LGHNT and CDR2 FRNRAP. The CDR3 DNA follows: TGTGCTAGTGGTAACATGGGACACAGCTACGAGCAGTACTTC. It yields the protein CASGNMGHSYEQYF.

The V call is TRBV19, the J call TRBJ2-5, with D perhaps matching TRBD1 (7 bases). The CDR3 extends over 15 amino acids. V was trimmed by 1 base and J by 4 bases, leaving 13 bases between them. Germline V CDR1 and CDR2: LNHDA, SQIVND (reference sequence). CDR3 nucleotides: TGTGCCAGTAGTATAGGGGCAGGGGGGAGAGAGACCCAGTACTTC. This encodes CASSIGAGGRETQYF.

The V and J genes are TRBV2 and TRBJ1-1, with 8 bases fitting TRBD1. Germline-derived CDR1 and CDR2 are SNHLY and FYNNEI. V shed 5 bases, J shed 11 bases, and the junction held 16 bases outside the gene matches. This CDR3 contains 15 residues. The CDR3 DNA reads TGTGCCAGCAGTTCCCAACAGGGGGACATCAAGGGGGCTTTCTTT. This sequence encodes CASSSQQGDIKGAFF.